The T cell receptor beta chain under discussion was sequenced for a study of immune evolution from preneoplasia to lung adenocarcinoma. Study-level points and caveats: Normal lung had highest clonality; later lesions appeared denser, more diverse. Top clone share appeared to fall from AAH through AIS, MIA, adenocarcinoma.

Germline V gene data show CDR1 as GTSNPN and CDR2 as SVGIG (reference sequence). V was clipped by 2 bases and J by 7 bases, with 12 bases between them. CDR3 length: 13 amino acids. Profiling relied on immunoSEQ multiplex PCR, and the TCRdb table lists in-frame clones only, not all of them. The repertoire holds 6,000 to 9,500 clones, with 55% to 75% as singletons. On this clone itself: What it recognizes is unknown.

Between about 2014 and 2018, patients underwent resection in Japan or China. H&E slides confirmed each diagnosis, reviewed by two pathologists independently. The clonotype was recovered from a donor aged 70 or over with lung adenocarcinoma. Some clones in this sample may be carry-over from other donors' samples. The sample consisted of FFPE lung adenocarcinoma in situ tissue. This chain connects TRBV30 to TRBJ2-1, with D uncertain. CDR3 loop: CAWSLAGPNEQFF. DNA of the CDR3: TGTGCCTGGAGTTTGGCAGGCCCGAATGAGCAGTTCTTC.